The TCR beta chain under discussion was sequenced for a study of blood T cell repertoires in COVID-19. Assay used: immunoSEQ multiplex PCR; TCRdb lists only in-frame clones, some missing. Altogether 130,000 to 150,000 clones are present, 75% to 85% being singletons, with the ten largest covering 3.5% to 4%. The V gene end was trimmed by 7 bases and the J gene end by 6 bases; junction bases not matched to a gene: 16. The CDR3 runs 16 residues. Per germline, CDR1 LNHDA and CDR2 SQIVND (reference sequence). The rearrangement joins TRBV19 to TRBJ2-3; TRBD2 matches at 7 bases. This receptor was identified in a man aged 65 to 79 who had recovered from COVID-19. Input material: peripheral blood. The CDR3 sequence: CASTSWEAGRGDTQYF. CDR3 DNA sequence: TGTGCCAGTACCTCATGGGAAGCGGGGAGAGGGGATACGCAGTATTTT.